The count of the clone carrying this T cell receptor (beta chain) is one. Its antigen is not known. Germline V CDR1 and CDR2: GTSNPN, SVGIG (reference sequence). V dropped 4 bases and J dropped 4 bases, with 16 bases sitting between them. The CDR3 sequence is 14 residues long. This entry comes from a study of shared clonotypes between healthy human individuals. Regarding the study as a whole: Memory subsets generally showed smaller estimated richness than naive subsets did.

Genomic DNA of every subset was divided equally among multiple immunoSEQ plates. Study processing details: Junction-only sequences without quality scores were provided by ImmunoSEQ, so filtering was different. Clones were read by immunoSEQ multiplex PCR, and TCRdb kept only the in-frame ones, dropping some. For V, J and clone size, that table is used; D and trimming come from the DNA. The sample has 2 million to 3 million clones, more than 80% seen once; the top ten hold around 0.14%. Material for sequencing was naive CD4+ T cells sorted from blood. The subset is: CD45RA+ positively selected. The receptor was derived from a young man in good health. The V call is TRBV30, the J call TRBJ1-2; a weak D match, TRBD1 (6 bases). The CDR3 region is CAWTPPQGSYGYTF. In DNA form, the CDR3 reads TGTGCCTGGACCCCCCCGCAGGGGTCCTATGGCTACACCTTC.